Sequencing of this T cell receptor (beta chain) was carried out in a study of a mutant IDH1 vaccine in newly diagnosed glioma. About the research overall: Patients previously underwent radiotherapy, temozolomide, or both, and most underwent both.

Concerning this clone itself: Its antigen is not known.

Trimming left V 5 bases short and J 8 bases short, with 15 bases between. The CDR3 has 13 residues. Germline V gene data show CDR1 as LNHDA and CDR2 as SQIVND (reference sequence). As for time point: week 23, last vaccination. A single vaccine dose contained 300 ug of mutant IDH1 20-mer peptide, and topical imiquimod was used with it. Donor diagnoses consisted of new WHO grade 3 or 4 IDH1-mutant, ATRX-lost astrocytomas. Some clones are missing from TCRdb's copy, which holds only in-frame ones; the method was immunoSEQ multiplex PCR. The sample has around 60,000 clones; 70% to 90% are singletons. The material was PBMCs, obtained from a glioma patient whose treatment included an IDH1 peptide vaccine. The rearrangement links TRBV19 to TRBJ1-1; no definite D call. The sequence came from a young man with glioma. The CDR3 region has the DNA TGTGCCAGTAGTCCCTGGGGTGGAGGGGAAGCTTTCTTT. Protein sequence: CASSPWGGGEAFF.